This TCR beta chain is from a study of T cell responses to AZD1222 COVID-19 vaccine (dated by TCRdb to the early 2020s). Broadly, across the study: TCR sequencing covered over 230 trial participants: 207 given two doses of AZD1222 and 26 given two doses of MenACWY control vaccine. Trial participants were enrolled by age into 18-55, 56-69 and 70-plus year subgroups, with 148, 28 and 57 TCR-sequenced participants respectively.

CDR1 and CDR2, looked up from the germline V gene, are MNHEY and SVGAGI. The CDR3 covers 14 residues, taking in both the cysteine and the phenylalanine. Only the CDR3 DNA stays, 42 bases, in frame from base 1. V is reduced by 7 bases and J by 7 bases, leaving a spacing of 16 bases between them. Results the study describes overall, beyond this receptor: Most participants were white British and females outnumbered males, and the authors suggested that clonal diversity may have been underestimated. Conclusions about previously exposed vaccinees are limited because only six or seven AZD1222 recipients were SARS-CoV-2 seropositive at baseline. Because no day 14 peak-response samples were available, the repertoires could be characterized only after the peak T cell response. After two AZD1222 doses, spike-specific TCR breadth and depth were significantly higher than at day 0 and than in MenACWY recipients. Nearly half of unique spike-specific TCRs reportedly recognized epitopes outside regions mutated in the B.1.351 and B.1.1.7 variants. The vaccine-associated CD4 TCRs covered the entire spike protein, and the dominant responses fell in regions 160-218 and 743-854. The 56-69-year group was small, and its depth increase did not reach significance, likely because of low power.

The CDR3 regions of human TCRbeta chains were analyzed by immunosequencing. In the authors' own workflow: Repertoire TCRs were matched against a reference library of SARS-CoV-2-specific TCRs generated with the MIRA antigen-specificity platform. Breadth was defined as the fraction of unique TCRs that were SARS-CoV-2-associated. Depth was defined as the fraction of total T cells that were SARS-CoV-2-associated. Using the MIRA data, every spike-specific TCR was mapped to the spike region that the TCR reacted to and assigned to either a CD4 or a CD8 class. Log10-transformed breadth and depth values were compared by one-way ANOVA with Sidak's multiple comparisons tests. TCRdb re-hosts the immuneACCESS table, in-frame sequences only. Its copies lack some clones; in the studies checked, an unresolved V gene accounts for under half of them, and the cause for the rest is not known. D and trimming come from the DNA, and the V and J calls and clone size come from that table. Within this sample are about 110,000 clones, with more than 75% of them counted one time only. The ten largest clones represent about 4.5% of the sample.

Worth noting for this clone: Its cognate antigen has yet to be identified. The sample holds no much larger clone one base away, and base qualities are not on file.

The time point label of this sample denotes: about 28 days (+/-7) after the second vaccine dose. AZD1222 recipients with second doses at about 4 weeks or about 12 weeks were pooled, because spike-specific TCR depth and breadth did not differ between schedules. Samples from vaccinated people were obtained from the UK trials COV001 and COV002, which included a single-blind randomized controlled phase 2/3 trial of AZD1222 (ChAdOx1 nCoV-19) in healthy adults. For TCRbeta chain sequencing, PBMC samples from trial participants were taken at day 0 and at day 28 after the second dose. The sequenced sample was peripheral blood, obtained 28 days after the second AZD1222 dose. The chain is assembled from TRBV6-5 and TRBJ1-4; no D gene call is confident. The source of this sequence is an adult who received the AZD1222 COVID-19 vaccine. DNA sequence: TGTGCCAGCACTAAGGGAGGGAGAGGTGAAAAACTGTTTTTT. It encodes CASTKGGRGEKLFF.